Listed here are 16 T cell receptor beta chains from one sample, sequenced in a study of T cells in Graves' hyperthyroidism and ophthalmopathy. RNA transcripts yielded amplified TCR beta CDR3 regions. Primed by the HTBI set, a first-round RT-PCR was run on the TCR CDR3. TCRdb reprocessed the multiplex PCR reads via MiXCR and lists one record per CDR3 protein. The data show hundreds of thousands of distinct CDR3 sequences, with 14% seen just once and around 9.6% held by the top ten. Sequences were obtained from blood. These receptors came from a young woman with Graves' hyperthyroidism.

This clonotype was recorded a few times. The chain combines TRBV4-1 with TRBJ2-6, with 10 nucleotides matching TRBD1. The CDR3 runs 18 residues. CDR1 is MGHRA and CDR2 is YSYEKL in the germline V gene. Germline trimming cut 7 bases from V and 0 bases from J; bases unmatched to any gene: 9. The chain's CDR3 is CASNRGDRGFSGANVLTF. CDR3 DNA: TGCGCCAGCAACCGAGGGGACAGGGGTTTCTCTGGGGCCAACGTCCTGACTTTC.

The chain uses TRBV20-1 and TRBJ1-5; 11 positions agree with TRBD1. Germline CDR1 and CDR2: DFQATT and SNEGSKA (reference sequence). V trimming: 1 base; J trimming: 7 bases; junction bases outside the gene matches: 0. CDR3 length: 13 residues. CDR3 residues: CSARGDRGQPQHF. The CDR3 nucleotides read TGCAGTGCTAGAGGGGACAGGGGGCAGCCCCAGCATTTT.

This clonotype was observed at least ten times. This chain connects TRBV7-2 to TRBJ2-7; perhaps TRBD2 as D (5 bases). Trimming pared 5 bases from V and 2 bases from J, leaving 19 bases between. The CDR3 has 16 residues. Germline values: CDR1 SGHTA, CDR2 FQGNSA. In DNA form, the CDR3 reads TGTGCCAGCAGCCCGCCACCTGGAGGTGTGACCTACGAGCAGTACTTC. Protein sequence: CASSPPPGGVTYEQYF. The variable domain in full, completed from reference TRBV7-2 and TRBJ2-7, reads GAGVSQSPSNKVTEKGKDVELRCDPISGHTALYWYRQSLGQGLEFLIYFQGNSAPDKSGLPSDRFSAERTGGSVSTLTIQRTQQEDSAVYLCASSPPPGGVTYEQYFGPGTRLTVT.

The chain links TRBV5-5 to TRBJ2-6; D gene uncertain. The V gene's germline CDR1 is SGHKS and CDR2 YYEKEE (reference sequence). The length of the CDR3 is 16 residues. Trimming pared 2 bases from V and 0 bases from J, leaving 9 bases between. CDR3 region: CASSLATRSGANVLTF. The CDR3, as DNA: TGTGCCAGCAGCTTAGCGACTCGCTCTGGGGCCAACGTCCTGACTTTC.

This clonotype was detected ten times or more. V gene TRBV6-1 combines with J gene TRBJ2-1; D gene ambiguous. V was pared by 6 bases and J by 1 base, with 13 bases between. The CDR3 has 15 amino acids. CDR1 is MNHNS, CDR2 SASEGT, per germline. The CDR3 spells CASSLVAASYNEQFF. In DNA form, the CDR3 reads TGTGCCAGCAGCCTCGTGGCCGCGTCCTACAATGAGCAGTTCTTC.

This clonotype came up a few times. V gene TRBV5-1 combines with J gene TRBJ1-6; 9 bases align to TRBD1. This CDR3 region has 15 residues. Germline V CDR1 and CDR2: SGHRS, YFSETQ. V was clipped by 4 bases and J by 10 bases; unmatched bases: 9. In DNA form, the CDR3 reads TGCGCCAGCAGCGCCTGGACAGGGGCATCGTCACCCCTCCACTTT. Its translation: CASSAWTGASSPLHF.

The sample holds many counts of this clonotype. The gene calls are TRBV20-1 and TRBJ2-7, with 7 nucleotides matching TRBD2. From germline, CDR1 is DFQATT and CDR2 SNEGSKA (reference sequence). With V trimmed by 5 bases and J by 1 base, 17 bases remained unmatched. This CDR3 contains 17 residues. The chain's CDR3 is CSAQYPFGIAGSYEQYF. For the CDR3, the DNA is TGCAGTGCTCAATACCCTTTTGGAATAGCGGGTTCCTACGAGCAGTACTTC.

This clonotype was detected many times. J is TRBJ2-7 and V is TRBV30; 9 bases agree with TRBD1. Losses at the gene ends were 3 bases for V and 3 bases for J; bases not matched to a gene: 6. Germline V gives CDR1 GTSNPN, CDR2 SVGIG (reference sequence). This CDR3 comprises 14 residues. CDR3 coding DNA: TGTGCCTGGAGACGGACAGGGGTTATCTACGAGCAGTACTTC. It is translated as CAWRRTGVIYEQYF.

This clonotype was counted ten times or more. This chain joins TRBV12-3 or TRBV12-4 and TRBJ1-4, with TRBD1 as a possible D gene (5 bases). The CDR3 extends over 15 amino acids. The V end was cut by 5 bases, the J end by 6 bases, with 16 bases between. The CDR3 DNA is TGTGCCAGCAGTACCCGCCCAGGGTGGGATGAAAAACTGTTTTTT. Translating it yields CASSTRPGWDEKLFF.

This clonotype came up many times. The chain has TRBV12-3 or TRBV12-4 and TRBJ1-6; 7 nucleotides agree with TRBD1. V lost 5 bases to trimming and J lost 6 bases; unmatched junction nucleotides: 4. The CDR3 consists of 14 residues. In DNA, the CDR3 is TGTGCCAGCAGTCCGACAGGGATTAATTCACCCCTCCACTTT. Translation: CASSPTGINSPLHF.

This clonotype occurred a few times. The rearrangement joins TRBV5-5 to TRBJ1-1; D is ambiguous. The CDR3 consists of 15 residues. Germline CDR1 SGHKS, CDR2 YYEKEE (reference sequence). The V gene lost 3 bases and the J gene lost 0 bases, with 12 bases spanning the gap. CDR3 protein: CASSWQDGMNTEAFF. CDR3 in DNA: TGTGCCAGCAGCTGGCAGGACGGGATGAACACTGAAGCTTTCTTT.

There are many counts of this clonotype. The genes are TRBV18 and TRBJ2-7; 10 bases are a match to TRBD2. The V and J ends lost 3 bases and 6 bases, in that order; junction bases with no gene match: 8. This CDR3 comprises 15 residues. The V gene's germline CDR1 is KGHSH and CDR2 LQKENI. The CDR3 DNA is TGTGCCAGCTCACCCAAAGCGGGAGGGCCAATCGAGCAGTACTTC. This encodes CASSPKAGGPIEQYF. Variable domain in full (rest from reference TRBV18 and TRBJ2-7): NAGVMQNPRHLVRRRGQEARLRCSPMKGHSHVYWYRQLPEEGLKFMVYLQKENIIDESGMPKERFSAEFPKEGPSILRIQQVVRGDSAAYFCASSPKAGGPIEQYFGPGTRLTVT.

This chain joins TRBV20-1 and TRBJ2-3, with 9 bases lining up with TRBD2. CDR3 length: 13 amino acids. Trimming at V came to 5 bases and at J to 9 bases, leaving 9 bases not matched to a gene. Germline V gene sequence: CDR1 DFQATT, CDR2 SNEGSKA (reference sequence). CDR3 DNA sequence: TGCAGTGCTTTTAGCGGGGGTGCGGGAACGCAGTATTTT. It encodes CSAFSGGAGTQYF.

The V gene is TRBV11-2, the J gene TRBJ2-2; D is undetermined. From germline, CDR1 is SGHAT and CDR2 FQNNGV. There are 13 residues in the CDR3. V was clipped by 0 bases and J by 6 bases, with 5 bases between them. CDR3 bases: TGTGCCAGCAGCTTAGACCTAGCCGGGGAGCTGTTTTTT. Its translation: CASSLDLAGELFF. Based on the CDR3 plus reference TRBV11-2 and TRBJ2-2, the full variable domain is EAGVAQSPRYKIIEKRQSVAFWCNPISGHATLYWYQQILGQGPKLLIQFQNNGVVDDSQLPKDRFSAERLKGVDSTLKIQPAKLEDSAVYLCASSLDLAGELFFGEGSRLTVL.

The chain uses TRBV4-1 and TRBJ2-3, with TRBD2 identical over 7 bases. V dropped 0 bases and J dropped 4; count of bases not matched to a gene: 13. Per the germline V gene, CDR1 is MGHRA and CDR2 is YSYEKL. CDR3 length equals 18 residues. In DNA form, the CDR3 reads TGCGCCAGCAGCCAAGAGGCCCTTGGGAGGGGAGGGGCAGATACGCAGTATTTT. This translates into CASSQEALGRGGADTQYF.

This clonotype occurred many times. The chain carries TRBV20-1 and TRBJ2-5; D unresolved. Trimming removed 0 bases from V and 2 bases from J, with 7 bases in between. This CDR3 has 13 amino acids. Germline lookup yields CDR1 DFQATT and CDR2 SNEGSKA (reference sequence). The CDR3 region is CSARDYGQETQYF. Written as DNA, the CDR3 is TGCAGTGCTAGAGATTACGGACAAGAGACCCAGTACTTC.